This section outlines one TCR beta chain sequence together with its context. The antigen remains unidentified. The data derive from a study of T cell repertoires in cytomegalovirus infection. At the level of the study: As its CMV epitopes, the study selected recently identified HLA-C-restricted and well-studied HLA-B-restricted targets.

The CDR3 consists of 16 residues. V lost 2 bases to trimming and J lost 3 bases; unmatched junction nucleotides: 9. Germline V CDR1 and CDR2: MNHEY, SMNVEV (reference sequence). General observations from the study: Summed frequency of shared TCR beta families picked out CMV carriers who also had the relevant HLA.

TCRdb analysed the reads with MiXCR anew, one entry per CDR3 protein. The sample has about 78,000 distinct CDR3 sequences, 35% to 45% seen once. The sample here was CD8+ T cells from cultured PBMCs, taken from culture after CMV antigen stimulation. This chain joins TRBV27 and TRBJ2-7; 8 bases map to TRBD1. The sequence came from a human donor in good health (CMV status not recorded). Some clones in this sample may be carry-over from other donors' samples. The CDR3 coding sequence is TGTGCCAGCAGTTTACGTTTAGGACAGGGAAACTACGAGCAGTACTTC. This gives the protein CASSLRLGQGNYEQYF.